Following are 9 T cell receptor beta chains from one sample sequenced in a study of blood T cell repertoires in COVID-19. This table comes from immunoSEQ multiplex PCR, and its TCRdb copy is limited to in-frame clones, with some not included. The sample shows 52,000 or so clones, less than 90% of them seen only once. The material sequenced was peripheral blood. The receptors originated from a human donor in a cohort sampled during active COVID-19.

This rearrangement joins TRBV19 to TRBJ2-5; maybe TRBD1 (6 bases). Germline CDR1 reads LNHDA; CDR2 reads SQIVND (reference sequence). CDR3 length equals 13 residues. V was cut by 1 base and J by 5 bases, with 8 bases left in between. CDR3 in DNA: TGTGCCAGTAGTATAGGGGGGCGCGAGACCCAGTACTTC. This encodes CASSIGGRETQYF.

J is TRBJ2-2 and V is TRBV7-2, with 12 nucleotides matching TRBD2. Trimming at V came to 5 bases and at J to 7 bases, leaving 8 bases not matched to a gene. The V gene's germline CDR1 is SGHTA and CDR2 FQGNSA. The CDR3 has 16 residues. CDR3 nucleotide sequence: TGTGCCAGCAGCCCTAAGACTAGCGGGGGCCTCGGGGAGCTGTTTTTT. It codes for CASSPKTSGGLGELFF.

J is TRBJ2-3 and V is TRBV5-1; 13 nucleotides match TRBD2. CDR1 is SGHRS and CDR2 is YFSETQ in the germline V gene. This CDR3 has 18 residues. Losses at the gene ends were 4 bases for V and 0 bases for J; bases not matched to a gene: 8. CDR3 loop: CASSPGLAGVSSTDTQYF. CDR3 bases: TGCGCCAGCAGCCCAGGACTAGCGGGGGTCTCCAGCACAGATACGCAGTATTTT.

This chain joins TRBV5-6 and TRBJ2-5; 11 bases match TRBD2. V dropped 2 bases and J dropped 1; count of bases not matched to a gene: 7. Germline V gene lookup returns CDR1 SGHDT and CDR2 YYEEEE. The CDR3 is made up of 17 amino acids. The CDR3 sequence is CASSFRASGGFQETQYF. The DNA for the CDR3 is TGTGCCAGCAGCTTCCGGGCTAGCGGGGGGTTCCAAGAGACCCAGTACTTC.

This chain connects TRBV6-2 or TRBV6-3 to TRBJ1-5; possibly TRBD1 for D (6 bases). Trimming removed 6 bases at V and 5 bases at J, with 11 bases between. Per germline, CDR1 MNHEY and CDR2 SVGEGT. This CDR3 has 13 amino acids. The DNA for the CDR3 is TGTGCCAGCAGCCTAGGGGGGGATCAGCCCCAGCATTTT. Its protein product is CASSLGGDQPQHF.

This chain joins TRBV9 and TRBJ1-2; possibly TRBD1 for D (5 bases). There are 14 residues in the CDR3. The germline V and J ends were trimmed by 3 bases and 4 bases, with 13 bases remaining between them. The germline CDR1 and CDR2 sequences are SGDLS and YYNGEE. CDR3 sequence: CASSEEGAGYGYTF. CDR3 coding DNA: TGTGCCAGCAGCGAAGAAGGGGCTGGCTATGGCTACACCTTC. Drawing the rest from reference TRBV9 and TRBJ1-2, the complete variable domain is DSGVTQTPKHLITATGQRVTLRCSPRSGDLSVYWYQQSLDQGLQFLIQYYNGEERAKGNILERFSAQQFPDLHSELNLSSLELGDSALYFCASSEEGAGYGYTFGSGTRLTVV.

The gene calls are TRBV27 and TRBJ2-1; 15 bases are a match to TRBD2. From germline, CDR1 is MNHEY and CDR2 SMNVEV (reference sequence). The CDR3 loop spans 17 amino acids. The V and J ends lost 6 bases and 8 bases, in that order; junction bases with no gene match: 11. The CDR3 loop reads CASSLVLRTSGGDEQFF. DNA of the CDR3: TGTGCCAGCAGCCTAGTTTTGAGGACTAGCGGGGGGGATGAGCAGTTCTTC.

This chain connects TRBV4-1 to TRBJ2-3, with 8 bases fitting TRBD2. CDR3 length: 19 amino acids. V dropped 1 base and J dropped 1; count of bases not matched to a gene: 13. CDR1 is MGHRA, CDR2 YSYEKL, per germline. This chain's CDR3 is CASSQAPGGGGRGTDTQYF. The CDR3, as DNA: TGCGCCAGCAGCCAAGCCCCGGGAGGGGGGGGGCGAGGCACAGATACGCAGTATTTT.

The chain is built from TRBV4-1 and TRBJ2-5; the match to TRBD1 covers 7 bases. Germline V CDR1 and CDR2: MGHRA, YSYEKL. This CDR3 has 14 residues. The ends lost 1 base at V and 2 bases at J; junction bases unmatched: 1. CDR3 in amino acids: CASSQGGQQETQYF. The DNA for the CDR3 is TGCGCCAGCAGCCAAGGGGGACAGCAAGAGACCCAGTACTTC.